This T cell receptor beta chain was recovered during a study of cytomegalovirus exposure and HLA in healthy donors. PCR was performed using 60 Vbeta and 13 Jbeta primers. The assay was immunoSEQ multiplex PCR, and TCRdb's table has in-frame clones only and misses some. Counted here are around 150,000 clones, 70% to 80% occurring once; the ten biggest clones make up 4.5% to 6%. As for this clone: The antigen remains undetermined.

There were likely unrecorded immune exposures, though donors were nominally healthy when sampled. The CDR3 is 15 amino acids. Per the germline V gene, CDR1 is GTSNPN and CDR2 is SVGIG (reference sequence). The V end was cut by 3 bases, the J end by 5 bases, with 14 bases between. Study-wide results and caveats: When the data were analyzed later, several of the most significant clusters appeared to be linked to common viral pathogens.

The sequence was obtained from a woman aged 45-65 years in good health and CMV-seronegative. The source material was PBMCs. This chain connects TRBV30 to TRBJ1-6; a weak D match, TRBD1 (5 bases). The CDR3 sequence: CAWSDGGANNSPLHF. DNA of the CDR3: TGTGCCTGGAGCGACGGTGGGGCGAATAATTCACCCCTCCACTTT.